This T cell receptor (beta chain) was obtained from a study of blood T cell repertoires in COVID-19. Overall study: Samples representing acute and convalescent COVID-19 were sourced from the United States, Italy and Spain. The analysed material was cDNA or gDNA that came from T cells, B-cell-depleted T cells, or PBMCs.

Patients from Seattle were sampled longitudinally, starting during active infection. V shed 5 bases, J shed 5 bases, and the junction held 14 bases outside the gene matches. Germline-derived CDR1 and CDR2 are LGHDT and YNNKEL (reference sequence). The CDR3 has 17 amino acids. Per the original methods: Reference gene primer amplification gave nucleated cell count estimates. The table came from immunoSEQ multiplex PCR; TCRdb's copy has only in-frame clones and leaves some out. Clonal size and the V and J genes are those of that table, whereas D and trimming came from the DNA. The table lists under 50,000 clones, 85% to 95% of them singletons.

Sequencing used peripheral blood. The genes are TRBV3-1 (or the pseudogene TRBV3-2) and TRBJ1-1; the match to TRBD1 covers 10 bases. The receptor was isolated from a man in his sixties with COVID-19, enrolled during active disease. DNA for the CDR3: TGTGCCAGCAGCAAAGGACAGGGGGGGACCTTAGGAACTGAAGCTTTCTTT. Residues: CASSKGQGGTLGTEAFF.